This paragraph covers one TCR beta chain sequence. This sample stems from a study of blood T cell repertoires in COVID-19. About the study: Specimens from acute and convalescent COVID-19 originated in the United States, Italy and Spain. In each case, the material was cDNA or gDNA derived from T cells, B-cell-depleted T cells, or PBMCs.

The CDR3 runs 16 residues. After removal of 0 bases from V and 0 bases from J, the junction contained 4 bases not matched to a gene. Germline V gives CDR1 SGHDN, CDR2 FVKESK. Per the authors' pipeline: Nucleated cell counts were estimated from reference gene primer amplification. Data came from immunoSEQ multiplex PCR; TCRdb stores just in-frame clones and leaves some out. Clonal size and the V and J genes are those of that table, whereas D and trimming came from the DNA. Of some 70,000 clones in the sample, 80% to 90% were seen once. The specimen sequenced was peripheral blood. This rearrangement joins TRBV14 to TRBJ1-1; 7 nucleotides align to TRBD1. This clonotype originated in a woman in her sixties with acute or convalescent COVID-19. The CDR3: CASSQDKGAVNTEAFF. The CDR3 DNA is TGTGCCAGCAGCCAAGATAAGGGGGCGGTGAACACTGAAGCTTTCTTT.